The clone carrying this T cell receptor beta chain was observed a single time. Its specificity is not known. The data originate from a study of PD-1 blockade in classical Hodgkin lymphoma. Whole-study context: A 3 mg/kg intravenous dose of nivolumab was received by patients every 2 weeks. Whole-study findings and limits: Whatever underlies the repertoire differences (possibly disease activity or prior therapy) remains undefined. By C4D1 there was a significant rise in CD4+ TCR diversity but not in CD8+ TCR diversity.

Specified time point: cycle 4 day 1 (C4D1), after about 6 weeks of nivolumab. Following autologous stem cell transplantation, relapse occurred in every patient, and exposure to brentuximab vedotin varied. By magnetic negative selection, CD4+ T cells were purified from thawed PBMCs. Germline V gives CDR1 LNHDA, CDR2 SQIVND (reference sequence). The ends were cut back, 7 bases at V and 1 base at J, with 14 bases in the middle. This CDR3 is built from 14 residues. Measured with immunoSEQ multiplex PCR; TCRdb has only the in-frame clones, and not every one. The sample has about 30,000 clones; roughly 86% are singletons.

Specimen: CD4+ T cells from blood, collected before the fourth cycle of nivolumab. The clonotype comes from a human donor with classical Hodgkin lymphoma. V usage is TRBV19 and J usage is TRBJ2-7; D perhaps matches TRBD1 (6 bases). DNA for the CDR3: TGTGCCAGTAAGGTCGAGACAGGATCCTACGAGCAGTACTTC. As protein: CASKVETGSYEQYF.